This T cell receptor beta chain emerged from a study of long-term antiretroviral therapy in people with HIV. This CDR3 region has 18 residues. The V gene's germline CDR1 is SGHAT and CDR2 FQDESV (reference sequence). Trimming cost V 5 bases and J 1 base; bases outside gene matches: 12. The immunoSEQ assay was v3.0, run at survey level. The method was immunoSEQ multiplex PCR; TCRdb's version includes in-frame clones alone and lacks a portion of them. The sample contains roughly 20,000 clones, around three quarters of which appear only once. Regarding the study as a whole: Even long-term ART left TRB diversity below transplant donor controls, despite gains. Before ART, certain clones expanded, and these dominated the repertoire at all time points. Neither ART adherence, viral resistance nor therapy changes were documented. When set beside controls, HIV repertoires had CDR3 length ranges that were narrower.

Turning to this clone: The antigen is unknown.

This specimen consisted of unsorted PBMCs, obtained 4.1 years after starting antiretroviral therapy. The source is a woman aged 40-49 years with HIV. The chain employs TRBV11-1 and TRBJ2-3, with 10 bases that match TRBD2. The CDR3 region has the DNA TGTGCCAGCAGCCCCACCCCCCGTACTAGCGGGGGCACAGATACGCAGTATTTT. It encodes CASSPTPRTSGGTDTQYF.